This T cell receptor (beta chain) is from a study of cytomegalovirus exposure and HLA in healthy donors. Looked up from germline, CDR1 is MNHNY and CDR2 is SVGAGI (reference sequence). The CDR3 consists of 14 residues. The V gene end was trimmed by 2 bases and the J gene end by 5 bases; junction bases not matched to a gene: 5. The PCR was carried out with 60 Vbeta primers and 13 Jbeta primers. Some clones are missing from TCRdb's copy, which holds only in-frame ones; the method was immunoSEQ multiplex PCR. The table includes over 200,000 clones, about 81% detected once. The TCR sequence derives from a woman in her thirties or forties in good health and CMV-seropositive. Source material: PBMCs. The chain uses TRBV6-6 and TRBJ2-5; 7 bases are a match to TRBD1. CDR3 nucleotide sequence: TGTGCCAGCAGTTACGACAGGGACGGGGAGACCCAGTACTTC. It translates to CASSYDRDGETQYF.